This T cell receptor (beta chain) was recovered during a study of T cell responses to AZD1222 COVID-19 vaccine. Study results and caveats: Donors in the cohort were predominantly white British and more often female, and clonal diversity was possibly underestimated. Unmutated regions of variants are reportedly targeted by nearly half of spike-specific TCRs.

Comment on this clone: Its antigen is currently unknown.

The CDR3 is 16 amino acids. V lost 1 base, J lost 2 bases, and 12 bases lay in between. Per the germline V gene, CDR1 is MNHNS and CDR2 is SASEGT. Sequenced by immunoSEQ multiplex PCR; TCRdb stores in-frame clones only, minus some. Altogether 84,000 or so clones are present, around nine tenths being singletons, with the ten largest covering approximately 5.2%. The chain joins TRBV6-1 to TRBJ2-1; the D is unclear. The specimen comprised peripheral blood, sampled on day 0 of MenACWY control vaccination. The sequence was collected from an adult in good health. CDR3 sequence reads: CASSEDPDPPYNEQFF. CDR3 coding DNA: TGTGCCAGCAGTGAAGATCCGGACCCCCCCTACAATGAGCAGTTCTTC.